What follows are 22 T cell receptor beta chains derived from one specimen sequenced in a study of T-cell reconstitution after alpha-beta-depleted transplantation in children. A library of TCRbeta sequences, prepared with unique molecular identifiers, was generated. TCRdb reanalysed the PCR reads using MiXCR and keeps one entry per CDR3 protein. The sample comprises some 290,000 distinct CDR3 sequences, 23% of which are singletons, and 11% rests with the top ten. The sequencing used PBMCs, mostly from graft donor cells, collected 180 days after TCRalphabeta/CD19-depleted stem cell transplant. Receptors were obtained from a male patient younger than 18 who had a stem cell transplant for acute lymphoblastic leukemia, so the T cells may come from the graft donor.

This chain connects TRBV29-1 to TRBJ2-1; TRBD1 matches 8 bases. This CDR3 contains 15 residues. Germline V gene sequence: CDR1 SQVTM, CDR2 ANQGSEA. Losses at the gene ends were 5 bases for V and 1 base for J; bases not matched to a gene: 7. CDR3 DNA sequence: TGCAGCGTTCTAGGGCAGGGGGCTTCCTACAATGAGCAGTTCTTC. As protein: CSVLGQGASYNEQFF.

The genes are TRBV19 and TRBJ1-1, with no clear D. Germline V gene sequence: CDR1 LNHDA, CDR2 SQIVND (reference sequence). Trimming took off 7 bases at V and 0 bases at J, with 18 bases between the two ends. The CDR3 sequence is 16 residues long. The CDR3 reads CASTNWGGAMNTEAFF. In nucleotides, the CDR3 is TGTGCCAGTACCAACTGGGGAGGAGCCATGAACACTGAAGCTTTCTTT.

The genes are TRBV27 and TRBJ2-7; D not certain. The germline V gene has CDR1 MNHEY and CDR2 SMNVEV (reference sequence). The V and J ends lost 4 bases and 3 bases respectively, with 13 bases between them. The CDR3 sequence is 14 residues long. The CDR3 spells CASSSSAGHYEQYF. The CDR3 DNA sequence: TGTGCCAGCAGTTCCTCCGCCGGGCACTACGAGCAGTACTTC.

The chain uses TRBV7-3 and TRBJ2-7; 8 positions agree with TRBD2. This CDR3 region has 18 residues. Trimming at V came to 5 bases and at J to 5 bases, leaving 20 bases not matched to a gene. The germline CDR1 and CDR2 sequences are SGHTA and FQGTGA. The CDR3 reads CASSPQMAPWTSPHEQYF. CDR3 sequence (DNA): TGTGCCAGCAGCCCGCAAATGGCCCCATGGACTAGCCCCCACGAGCAGTACTTC.

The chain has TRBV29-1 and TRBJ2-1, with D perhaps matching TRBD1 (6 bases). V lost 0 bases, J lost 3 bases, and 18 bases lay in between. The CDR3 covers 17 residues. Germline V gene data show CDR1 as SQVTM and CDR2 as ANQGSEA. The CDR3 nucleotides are TGCAGCGTTGAAGAAAGACGCCAACAACAGGGCTACAATGAGCAGTTCTTC. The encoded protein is CSVEERRQQQGYNEQFF.

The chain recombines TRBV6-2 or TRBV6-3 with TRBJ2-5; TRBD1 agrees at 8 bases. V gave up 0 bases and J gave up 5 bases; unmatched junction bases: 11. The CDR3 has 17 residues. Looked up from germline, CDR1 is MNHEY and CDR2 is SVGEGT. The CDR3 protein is CASSYSPLAGGLETQYF. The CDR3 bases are TGTGCCAGCAGTTACTCCCCTCTGGCAGGGGGCTTGGAGACCCAGTACTTC.

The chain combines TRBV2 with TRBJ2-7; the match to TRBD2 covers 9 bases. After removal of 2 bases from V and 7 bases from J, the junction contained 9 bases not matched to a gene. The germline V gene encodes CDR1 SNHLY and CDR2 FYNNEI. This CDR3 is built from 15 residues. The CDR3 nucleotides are TGTGCCAGCAGTGAAAAGACTAGCGGAAGAGGGGAGCAGTACTTC. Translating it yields CASSEKTSGRGEQYF.

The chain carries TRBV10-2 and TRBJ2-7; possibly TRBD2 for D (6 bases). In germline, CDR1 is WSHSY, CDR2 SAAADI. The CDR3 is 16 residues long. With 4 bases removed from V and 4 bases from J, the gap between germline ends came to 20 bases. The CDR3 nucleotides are TGCGCCAGCAGTGGGCCGGGTGAGACTAGATATTACGAGCAGTACTTC. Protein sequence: CASSGPGETRYYEQYF.

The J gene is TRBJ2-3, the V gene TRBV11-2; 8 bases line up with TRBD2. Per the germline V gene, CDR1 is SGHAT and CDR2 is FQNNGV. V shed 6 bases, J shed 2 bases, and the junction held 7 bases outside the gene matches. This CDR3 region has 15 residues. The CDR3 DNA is TGTGCCAGCAGACCGATAGCGGGGTCCACAGATACGCAGTATTTT. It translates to CASRPIAGSTDTQYF. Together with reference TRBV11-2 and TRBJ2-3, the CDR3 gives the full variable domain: EAGVAQSPRYKIIEKRQSVAFWCNPISGHATLYWYQQILGQGPKLLIQFQNNGVVDDSQLPKDRFSAERLKGVDSTLKIQPAKLEDSAVYLCASRPIAGSTDTQYFGPGTRLTVL.

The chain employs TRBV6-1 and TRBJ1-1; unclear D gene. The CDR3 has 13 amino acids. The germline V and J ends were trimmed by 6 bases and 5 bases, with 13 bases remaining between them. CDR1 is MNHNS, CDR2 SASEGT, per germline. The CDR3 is CASSLQRRTEAFF. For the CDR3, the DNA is TGTGCCAGCAGCCTACAGCGGAGGACTGAAGCTTTCTTT.

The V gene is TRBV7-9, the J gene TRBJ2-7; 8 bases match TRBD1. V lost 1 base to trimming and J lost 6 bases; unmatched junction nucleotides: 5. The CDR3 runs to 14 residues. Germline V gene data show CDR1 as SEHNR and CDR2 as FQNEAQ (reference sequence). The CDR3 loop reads CASSLVDRDREQYF. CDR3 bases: TGTGCCAGCAGCTTAGTGGACAGGGATCGCGAGCAGTACTTC.

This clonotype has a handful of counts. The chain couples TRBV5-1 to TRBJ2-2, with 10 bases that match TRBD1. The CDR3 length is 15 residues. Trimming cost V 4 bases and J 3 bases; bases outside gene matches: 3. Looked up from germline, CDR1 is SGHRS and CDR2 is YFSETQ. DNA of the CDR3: TGCGCCAGCAGCACGACAGGGGGCGACACCGGGGAGCTGTTTTTT. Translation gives CASSTTGGDTGELFF.

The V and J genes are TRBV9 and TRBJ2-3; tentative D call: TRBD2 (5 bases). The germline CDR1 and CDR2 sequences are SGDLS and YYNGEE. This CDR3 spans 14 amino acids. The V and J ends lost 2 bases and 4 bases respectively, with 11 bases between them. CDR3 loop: CASSVRVAPDTQYF. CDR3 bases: TGTGCCAGCAGCGTCCGAGTAGCGCCAGATACGCAGTATTTT.

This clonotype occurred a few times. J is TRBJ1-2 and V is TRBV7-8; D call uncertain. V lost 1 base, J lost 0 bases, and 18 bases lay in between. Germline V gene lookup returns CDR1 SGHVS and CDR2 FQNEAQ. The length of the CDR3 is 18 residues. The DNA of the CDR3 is TGTGCCAGCAGCTTAGAGGTGTTTCGGACGGGCGCTAACTATGGCTACACCTTC. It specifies CASSLEVFRTGANYGYTF.

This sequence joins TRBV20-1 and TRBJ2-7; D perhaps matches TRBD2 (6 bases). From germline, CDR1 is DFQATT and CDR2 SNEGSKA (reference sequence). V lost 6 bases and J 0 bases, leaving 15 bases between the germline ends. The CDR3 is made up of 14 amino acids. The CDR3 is CSAKGTQFSYEQYF. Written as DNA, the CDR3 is TGCAGTGCGAAGGGGACTCAGTTCTCCTACGAGCAGTACTTC.

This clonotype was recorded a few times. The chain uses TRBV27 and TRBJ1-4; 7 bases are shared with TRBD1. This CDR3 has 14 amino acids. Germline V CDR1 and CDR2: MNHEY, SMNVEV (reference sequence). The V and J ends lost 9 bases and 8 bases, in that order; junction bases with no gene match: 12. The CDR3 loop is CASGKDRVDEKLFF. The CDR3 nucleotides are TGTGCCAGTGGGAAAGACAGGGTGGACGAAAAACTGTTTTTT.

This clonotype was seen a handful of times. CDR3 sequence (DNA): TGTGCCAGCAGCCAGCTGGACAGGTCGAACACTGAAGCTTTCTTT. This codes for CASSQLDRSNTEAFF. J is TRBJ1-1 and V is TRBV3-1; 7 bases fit TRBD1. J gave up 1 base and V 3 bases, and 5 bases lay outside the gene matches. The CDR3 runs to 15 residues. CDR1 and CDR2 from the germline V gene are LGHDT and YNNKEL (reference sequence).

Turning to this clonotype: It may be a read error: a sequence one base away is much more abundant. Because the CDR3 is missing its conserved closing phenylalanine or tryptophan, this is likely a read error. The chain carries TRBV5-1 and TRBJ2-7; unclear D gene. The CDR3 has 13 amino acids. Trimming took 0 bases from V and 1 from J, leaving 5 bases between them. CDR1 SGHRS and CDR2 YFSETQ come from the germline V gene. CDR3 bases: TGCGCCAGCAGCTTGGACGCATCCTACGAGCAGTACTCC. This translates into CASSLDASYEQYS.

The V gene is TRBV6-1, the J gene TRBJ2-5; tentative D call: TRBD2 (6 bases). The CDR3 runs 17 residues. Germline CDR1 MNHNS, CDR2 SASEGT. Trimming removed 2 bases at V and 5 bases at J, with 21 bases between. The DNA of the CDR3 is TGTGCCAGCAGTGAAAGCCGGGGCTGGGGTGGAGGGGAGACCCAGTACTTC. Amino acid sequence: CASSESRGWGGGETQYF.

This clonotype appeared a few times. The CDR3 DNA follows: TGTGCCAGCAGCCACCCCCCGACAGGGGCGGACACTGAAGCTTTCTTT. This codes for CASSHPPTGADTEAFF. This chain joins TRBV7-9 and TRBJ1-1; TRBD1 aligns across 8 bases. J was trimmed by 3 bases and V by 5 bases; bases with no gene match: 11. Per the germline V gene, CDR1 is SEHNR and CDR2 is FQNEAQ (reference sequence). This CDR3 has 16 residues.

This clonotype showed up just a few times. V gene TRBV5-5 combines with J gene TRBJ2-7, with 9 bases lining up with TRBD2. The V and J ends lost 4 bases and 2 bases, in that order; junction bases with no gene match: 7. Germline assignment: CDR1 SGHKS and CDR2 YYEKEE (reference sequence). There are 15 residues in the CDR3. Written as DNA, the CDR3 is TGTGCCAGCAGCCATAGCGGGAGTCTCACCTACGAGCAGTACTTC. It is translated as CASSHSGSLTYEQYF.

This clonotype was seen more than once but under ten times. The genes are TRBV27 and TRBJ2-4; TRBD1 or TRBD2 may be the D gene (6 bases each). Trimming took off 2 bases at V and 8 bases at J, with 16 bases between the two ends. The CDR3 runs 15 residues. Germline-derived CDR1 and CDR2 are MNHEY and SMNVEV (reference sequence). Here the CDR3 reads CASSLEGGKRDIQYF. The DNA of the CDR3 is TGTGCCAGCAGTTTAGAGGGGGGCAAGAGGGACATTCAGTACTTC.